The present T cell receptor beta chain was sequenced within a study of T cell responses to AZD1222 COVID-19 vaccine. Study findings and constraints: Donors in the cohort were predominantly white British and more often female, and clonal diversity was possibly underestimated. Baseline testing showed seropositivity in only five to seven AZD1222 recipients.

Comment on this clone: Antigen: not known.

CDR3 size: 16 residues. The germline gives CDR1 WSHSY, CDR2 SAAADI. The J segment lost 2 bases and the V segment lost 3 bases, leaving 5 bases of the junction unmatched. Produced via immunoSEQ multiplex PCR; TCRdb's table is partial and in-frame only. The sample carries under 130,000 clones, approximately 96% recorded once. The material sequenced was peripheral blood, taken on day 0 of AZD1222 vaccination. This receptor was taken from an adult in good health. This sequence joins TRBV10-2 and TRBJ1-4, with 8 bases aligning to TRBD1. The CDR3 sequence is CASSDAYRGTNEKLFF. CDR3 sequence (DNA): TGCGCCAGCAGTGACGCCTACAGGGGGACTAATGAAAAACTGTTTTTT.